This TCR beta chain was identified in a study of OX40 agonist ivuxolimab in advanced cancers. Background on the study: Every patient in dose escalation had hepatocellular carcinoma, melanoma, renal cell or head and neck cancer. A mean age of roughly 60 years, range about 20 to 85, was recorded, and approximately 79% were male.

In this sample, this clone turned up once. Only in-frame clones appear in the TCRdb table, and some are missing; sequencing was by immunoSEQ multiplex PCR. The sample contains about 96,000 clones, approximately 80% of which appear only once. The sequencing used CD4+ or CD8+ T cells sorted from blood, collected in a trial of the OX40 agonist ivuxolimab. The TCR sequence derives from an adult with an advanced solid tumor such as melanoma, head and neck, liver or kidney cancer.

CDR3 DNA sequence: TGTGCCAGCAGCCCAGCGGGGGGGCGGGAGACCCAGTACTTC. Its translation is CASSPAGGRETQYF. The chain is built from TRBV9 and TRBJ2-5; 10 positions agree with TRBD2. Germline V lookup: CDR1 SGDLS, CDR2 YYNGEE. With 4 bases clipped from V and 5 bases from J, the junction kept 5 bases outside the gene matches. The CDR3 is made up of 14 amino acids. The full variable domain, rest sourced from reference TRBV9 and TRBJ2-5, is DSGVTQTPKHLITATGQRVTLRCSPRSGDLSVYWYQQSLDQGLQFLIQYYNGEERAKGNILERFSAQQFPDLHSELNLSSLELGDSALYFCASSPAGGRETQYFGPGTRLLVL.